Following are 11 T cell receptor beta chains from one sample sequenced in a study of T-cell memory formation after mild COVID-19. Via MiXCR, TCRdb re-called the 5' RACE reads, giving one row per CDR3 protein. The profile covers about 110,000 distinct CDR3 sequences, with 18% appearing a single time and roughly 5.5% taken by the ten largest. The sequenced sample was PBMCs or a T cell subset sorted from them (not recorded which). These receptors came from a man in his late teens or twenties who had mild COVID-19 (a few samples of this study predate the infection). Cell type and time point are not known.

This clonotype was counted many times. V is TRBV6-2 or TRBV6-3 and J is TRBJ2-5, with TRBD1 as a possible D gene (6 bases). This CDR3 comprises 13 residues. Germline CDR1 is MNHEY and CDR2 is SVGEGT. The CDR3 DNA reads TGTGCTTCACATCGGGACACCCAAGAGACCCAGTACTTC. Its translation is CASHRDTQETQYF.

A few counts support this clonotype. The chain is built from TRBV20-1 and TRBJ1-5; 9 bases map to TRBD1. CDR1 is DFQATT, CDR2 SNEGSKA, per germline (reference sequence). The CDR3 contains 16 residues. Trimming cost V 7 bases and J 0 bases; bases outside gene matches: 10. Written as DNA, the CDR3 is TGCAGTGTCTATGAACAGGGGGCATATAGCAATCAGCCCCAGCATTTT. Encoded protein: CSVYEQGAYSNQPQHF.

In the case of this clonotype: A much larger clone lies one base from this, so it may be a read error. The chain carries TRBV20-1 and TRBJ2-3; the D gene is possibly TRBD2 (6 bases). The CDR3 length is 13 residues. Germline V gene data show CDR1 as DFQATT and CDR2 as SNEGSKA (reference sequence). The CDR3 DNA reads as TGCAGTGCTGCGGGGATTAGCACATATACGCAGTATTTT. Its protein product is CSAAGISTYTQYF.

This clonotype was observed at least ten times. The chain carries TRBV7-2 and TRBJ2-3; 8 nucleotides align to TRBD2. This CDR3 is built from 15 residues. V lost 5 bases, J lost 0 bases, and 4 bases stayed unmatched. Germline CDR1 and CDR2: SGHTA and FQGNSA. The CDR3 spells CASSPWTSSTDTQYF. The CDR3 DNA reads TGTGCCAGCAGCCCCTGGACTAGCAGCACAGATACGCAGTATTTT.

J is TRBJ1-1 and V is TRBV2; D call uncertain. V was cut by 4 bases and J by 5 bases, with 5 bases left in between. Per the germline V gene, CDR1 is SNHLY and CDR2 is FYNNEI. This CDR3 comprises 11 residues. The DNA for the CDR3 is TGTGCCAGCAGTGGATGGACTGAAGCTTTCTTT. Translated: CASSGWTEAFF.

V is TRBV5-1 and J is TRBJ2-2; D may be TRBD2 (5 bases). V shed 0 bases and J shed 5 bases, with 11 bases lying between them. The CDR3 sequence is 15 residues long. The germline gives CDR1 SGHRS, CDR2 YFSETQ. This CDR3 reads CASSLGLAQTGELFF. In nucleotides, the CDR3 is TGCGCCAGCAGCTTGGGGCTAGCTCAAACCGGGGAGCTGTTTTTT.

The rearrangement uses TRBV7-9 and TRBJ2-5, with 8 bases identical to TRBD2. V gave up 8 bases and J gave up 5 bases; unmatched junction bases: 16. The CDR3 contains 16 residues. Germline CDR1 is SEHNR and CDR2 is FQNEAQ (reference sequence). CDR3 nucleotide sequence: TGTGCCAGCCGCCCTTCGGGACTAGTGTTTTCCGAGACCCAGTACTTC. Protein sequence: CASRPSGLVFSETQYF.

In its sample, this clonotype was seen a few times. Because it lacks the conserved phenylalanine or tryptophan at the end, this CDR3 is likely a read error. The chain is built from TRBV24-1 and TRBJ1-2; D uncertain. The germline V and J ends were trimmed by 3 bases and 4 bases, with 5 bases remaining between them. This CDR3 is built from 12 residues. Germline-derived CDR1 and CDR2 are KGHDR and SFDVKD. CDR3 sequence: CATSDPFYGYTV. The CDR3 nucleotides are TGTGCCACCAGTGATCCTTTCTATGGCTACACCGTC.

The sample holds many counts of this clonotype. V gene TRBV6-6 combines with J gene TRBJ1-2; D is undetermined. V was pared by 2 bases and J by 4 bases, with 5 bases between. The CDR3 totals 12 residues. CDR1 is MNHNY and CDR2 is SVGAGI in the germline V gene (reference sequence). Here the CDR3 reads CASSYTAYGYTF. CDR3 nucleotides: TGTGCCAGCAGTTACACTGCCTATGGCTACACCTTC.

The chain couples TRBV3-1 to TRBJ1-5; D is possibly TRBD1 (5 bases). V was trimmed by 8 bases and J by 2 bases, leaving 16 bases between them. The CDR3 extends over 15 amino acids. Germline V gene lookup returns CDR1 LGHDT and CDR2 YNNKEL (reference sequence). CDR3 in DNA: TGTGCCAGCGGGAGGGGAATTATGGGCAATCAGCCCCAGCATTTT. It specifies CASGRGIMGNQPQHF.

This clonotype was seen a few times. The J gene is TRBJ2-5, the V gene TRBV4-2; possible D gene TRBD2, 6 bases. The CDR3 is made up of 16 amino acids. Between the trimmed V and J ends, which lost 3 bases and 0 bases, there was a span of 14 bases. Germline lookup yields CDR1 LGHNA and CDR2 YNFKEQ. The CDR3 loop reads CASSQGGPFDQETQYF. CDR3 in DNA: TGTGCCAGCAGCCAGGGGGGACCATTCGACCAAGAGACCCAGTACTTC.